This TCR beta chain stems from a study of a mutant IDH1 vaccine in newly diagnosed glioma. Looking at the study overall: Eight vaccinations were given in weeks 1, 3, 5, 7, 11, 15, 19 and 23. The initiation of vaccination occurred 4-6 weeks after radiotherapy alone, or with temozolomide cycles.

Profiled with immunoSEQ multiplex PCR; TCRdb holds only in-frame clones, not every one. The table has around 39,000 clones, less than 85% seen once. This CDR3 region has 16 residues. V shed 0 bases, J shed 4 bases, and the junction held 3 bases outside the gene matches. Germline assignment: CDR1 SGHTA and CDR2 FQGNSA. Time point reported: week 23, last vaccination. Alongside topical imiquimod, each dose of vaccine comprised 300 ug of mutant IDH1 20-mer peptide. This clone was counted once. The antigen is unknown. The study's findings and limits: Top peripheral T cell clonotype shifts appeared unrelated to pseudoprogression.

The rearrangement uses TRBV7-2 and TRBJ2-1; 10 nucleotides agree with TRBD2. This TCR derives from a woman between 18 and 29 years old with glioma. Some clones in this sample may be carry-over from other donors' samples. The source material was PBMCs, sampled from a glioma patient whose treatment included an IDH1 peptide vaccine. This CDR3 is CASSLAVAGGYNEQFF. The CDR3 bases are TGTGCCAGCAGCTTAGCGGTAGCGGGGGGATACAATGAGCAGTTCTTC. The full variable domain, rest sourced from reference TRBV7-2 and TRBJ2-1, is GAGVSQSPSNKVTEKGKDVELRCDPISGHTALYWYRQSLGQGLEFLIYFQGNSAPDKSGLPSDRFSAERTGGSVSTLTIQRTQQEDSAVYLCASSLAVAGGYNEQFFGPGTRLTVL.